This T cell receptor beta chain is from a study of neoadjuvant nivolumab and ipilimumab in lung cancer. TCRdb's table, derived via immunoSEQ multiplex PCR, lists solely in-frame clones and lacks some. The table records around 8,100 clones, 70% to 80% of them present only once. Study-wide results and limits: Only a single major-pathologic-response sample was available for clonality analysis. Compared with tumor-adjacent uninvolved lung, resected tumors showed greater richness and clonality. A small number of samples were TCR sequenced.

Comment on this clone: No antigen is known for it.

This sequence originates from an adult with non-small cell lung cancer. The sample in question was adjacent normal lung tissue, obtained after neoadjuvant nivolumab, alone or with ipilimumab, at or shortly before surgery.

In nucleotides, the CDR3 is TGTGCCAGCAGCTTAGACAGGGGGCAGCCCCAGCATTTT. It codes for CASSLDRGQPQHF. This rearrangement joins TRBV7-8 to TRBJ1-5; TRBD1 agrees at 8 bases. Germline V CDR1 and CDR2: SGHVS, FQNEAQ. There are 13 residues in the CDR3. The V gene end was trimmed by 1 base and the J gene end by 7 bases; junction bases not matched to a gene: 0.